The T cell receptor beta chain under discussion was sequenced for a study of technical replicates of blood from a few donors. V lost 1 base, J lost 4 bases, and 7 bases stayed unmatched. The CDR3 has 17 residues. CDR1 and CDR2 (germline): MGHRA, YSYEKL. The assay was immunoSEQ multiplex PCR, and TCRdb's table has in-frame clones only and misses some. The data hold about 100,000 clones, with approximately 94% observed a single time. The chain carries TRBV4-1 and TRBJ2-4, with TRBD2 matching 10 bases. What was sequenced was T cells isolated from PBMCs. This sequence originates from a human donor in good health. CDR3 region: CASSQGGPSGSKNIQYF. Here the CDR3 DNA reads TGCGCCAGCAGCCAAGGCGGTCCTAGCGGGAGTAAAAACATTCAGTACTTC.